This T cell receptor beta chain was sequenced in a study of blood T cells in healthy people across ages. Looked up from germline, CDR1 is SGDLS and CDR2 is YYNGEE. With 6 bases removed from V and 8 bases from J, the gap between germline ends came to 14 bases. This CDR3 has 12 residues. With regard to this clonotype: Its antigen is not identified.

Whole-study findings and limits: Long-lived donors carried more naive CD4+ cells and greater diversity than aged donors.

With a J-beta primer mix and a sample-barcoded 5' primer, a second PCR ran roughly 6 to 12 cycles. Each single sample gave us at least 2.5 million CDR3-containing paired-end reads. Each CDR3 protein is one row after TCRdb ran MiXCR on the 5' RACE reads. The table shows roughly 1.5 million distinct CDR3 sequences, with approximately 42% occurring only once. Caucasian, healthy and from Russia, the donors were aged between about 6 and 90. The gene calls are TRBV9 and TRBJ1-2, with D hard to call. The clonotype comes from a woman between 18 and 29 years old in good health. What was sequenced was blood. CDR3 loop: CASTGPEEGYTF. The CDR3 DNA reads TGTGCCAGCACGGGCCCGGAGGAAGGCTACACCTTC.